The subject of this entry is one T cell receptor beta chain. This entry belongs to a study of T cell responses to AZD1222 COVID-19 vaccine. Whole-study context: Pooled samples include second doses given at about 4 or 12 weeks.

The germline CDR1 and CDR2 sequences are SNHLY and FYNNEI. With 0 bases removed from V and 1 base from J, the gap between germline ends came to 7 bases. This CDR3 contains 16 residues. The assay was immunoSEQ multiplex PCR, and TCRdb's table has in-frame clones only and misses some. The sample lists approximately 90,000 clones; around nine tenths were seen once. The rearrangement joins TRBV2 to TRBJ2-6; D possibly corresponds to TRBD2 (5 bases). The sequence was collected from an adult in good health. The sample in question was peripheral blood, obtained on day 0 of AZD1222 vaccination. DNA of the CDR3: TGTGCCAGCAGTGAAGCGCGGACTTCTGGGGCCAACGTCCTGACTTTC. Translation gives CASSEARTSGANVLTF. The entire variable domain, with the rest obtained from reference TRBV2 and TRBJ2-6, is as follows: EPEVTQTPSHQVTQMGQEVILRCVPISNHLYFYWYRQILGQKVEFLVSFYNNEISEKSEIFDDQFSVERPDGSNFTLKIRSTKLEDSAMYFCASSEARTSGANVLTFGAGSRLTVL.